The rows below give T cell receptor beta chains drawn from one sample of a study of blood T cells in healthy people across ages. TCRdb redid the calling of the 5' RACE reads with MiXCR, one entry per CDR3 protein. In the table there are roughly 930,000 distinct CDR3 sequences, about 48% of which are singletons. The material sequenced was blood. Every receptor here comes from a man younger than 40 in good health. Each CDR3 is given with its conserved first and last residue. The D gene is left open where the match is weak. Only some rows state a clone size, as once, few, many or a class for expanded clones.

j_call: TRBJ2-3; cdr3_length: 11; d_call: .; clone_size: few; v_call: TRBV28; cdr3_aa: CASGPRGTQYF; cdr3_nt: TGTGCCAGCGGCCCTCGTGGTACGCAGTATTTT
j_call: TRBJ2-7; cdr3_length: 15; d_call: TRBD1; clone_size: .; v_call: TRBV6-1; cdr3_aa: CASSRPGDSHYEQYF; cdr3_nt: TGTGCCAGCAGTCGCCCAGGGGACAGCCACTACGAGCAGTACTTC
j_call: TRBJ2-3; cdr3_length: 15; d_call: .; clone_size: .; v_call: TRBV28; cdr3_aa: CASSTRTYSTDTQYF; cdr3_nt: TGTGCCAGCAGTACCCGGACATACAGCACAGATACGCAGTATTTT
j_call: TRBJ2-3; cdr3_length: 12; d_call: .; clone_size: few; v_call: TRBV27; cdr3_aa: CASSSPTDTQYF; cdr3_nt: TGTGCCAGCAGTTCTCCCACAGATACGCAGTATTTT
j_call: TRBJ2-3; cdr3_length: 16; d_call: TRBD2; clone_size: few; v_call: TRBV12-3/TRBV12-4; cdr3_aa: CASSSPWGGSTDTQYF; cdr3_nt: TGTGCCAGCAGCTCGCCGTGGGGAGGGAGCACAGATACGCAGTATTTT
j_call: TRBJ2-7; cdr3_length: 14; d_call: TRBD2; clone_size: once; v_call: TRBV20-1; cdr3_aa: CSASLTSGGGEQYF; cdr3_nt: TGCAGTGCTAGTCTTACTAGCGGGGGGGGCGAGCAGTACTTC
j_call: TRBJ2-5; cdr3_length: 16; d_call: TRBD2; clone_size: .; v_call: TRBV6-1; cdr3_aa: CASTVNSGGLQETQYF; cdr3_nt: TGTGCCAGCACTGTAAATAGCGGGGGCCTCCAAGAGACCCAGTACTTC
j_call: TRBJ2-3; cdr3_length: 19; d_call: .; clone_size: .; v_call: TRBV21-1; cdr3_aa: CASSKLAGGPEASTDTQYF; cdr3_nt: TGTGCCAGCAGCAAACTAGCGGGGGGACCCGAAGCTAGCACAGATACGCAGTATTTT
j_call: TRBJ2-5; cdr3_length: 15; d_call: TRBD2; clone_size: .; v_call: TRBV12-3/TRBV12-4; cdr3_aa: CASSLGLAGAGTQYF; cdr3_nt: TGTGCCAGCAGCCTGGGACTAGCGGGGGCAGGGACCCAGTACTTC
j_call: TRBJ2-3; cdr3_length: 13; d_call: .; clone_size: few; v_call: TRBV18; cdr3_aa: CASSPSGADTQYF; cdr3_nt: TGTGCCAGCTCACCATCCGGCGCAGATACGCAGTATTTT
j_call: TRBJ2-3; cdr3_length: 15; d_call: .; clone_size: few; v_call: TRBV25-1; cdr3_aa: CASRHGALSTDTQYF; cdr3_nt: TGTGCCAGCAGGCATGGGGCCTTGAGCACAGATACGCAGTATTTT
j_call: TRBJ2-5; cdr3_length: 13; d_call: .; clone_size: .; v_call: TRBV4-1; cdr3_aa: CASSLFQGETQYF; cdr3_nt: TGCGCCAGCAGCCTCTTCCAGGGGGAGACCCAGTACTTC
j_call: TRBJ1-2; cdr3_length: 13; d_call: TRBD1; clone_size: .; v_call: TRBV2; cdr3_aa: CASMWTGADGYTF; cdr3_nt: TGTGCCAGCATGTGGACAGGGGCGGATGGCTACACCTTC
j_call: TRBJ2-2; cdr3_length: 16; d_call: .; clone_size: few; v_call: TRBV7-9; cdr3_aa: CASVDGWADATGELFF; cdr3_nt: TGTGCCAGCGTTGACGGGTGGGCAGATGCCACCGGGGAGCTGTTTTTT
j_call: TRBJ2-7; cdr3_length: 13; d_call: .; clone_size: few; v_call: TRBV12-3/TRBV12-4; cdr3_aa: CASSHHPAYEQYF; cdr3_nt: TGTGCCAGCAGCCATCACCCGGCTTACGAGCAGTACTTC
j_call: TRBJ2-5; cdr3_length: 15; d_call: .; clone_size: .; v_call: TRBV24-1; cdr3_aa: CATSSPGVFQETQYF; cdr3_nt: TGTGCCACCAGTTCTCCAGGGGTTTTTCAAGAGACCCAGTACTTC
j_call: TRBJ2-5; cdr3_length: 11; d_call: .; clone_size: .; v_call: TRBV24-1; cdr3_aa: CATSSFETQYF; cdr3_nt: TGTGCCACCAGCTCTTTCGAGACCCAGTACTTC
j_call: TRBJ2-2; cdr3_length: 17; d_call: TRBD2; clone_size: .; v_call: TRBV6-5; cdr3_aa: CASSYSKASGYTGELFF; cdr3_nt: TGTGCCAGCAGTTACTCGAAGGCTAGCGGATACACCGGGGAGCTGTTTTTT
j_call: TRBJ2-5; cdr3_length: 15; d_call: .; clone_size: many; v_call: TRBV7-8; cdr3_aa: CASSLQRIRQETQYF; cdr3_nt: TGTGCCAGCAGCTTACAGCGGATAAGGCAAGAGACCCAGTACTTC
j_call: TRBJ1-2; cdr3_length: 18; d_call: TRBD1; clone_size: few; v_call: TRBV5-5; cdr3_aa: CASSLQDIRQGTGYGYTF; cdr3_nt: TGTGCCAGCAGCTTACAGGATATAAGACAGGGGACTGGCTATGGCTACACCTTC
j_call: TRBJ2-7; cdr3_length: 13; d_call: TRBD1; clone_size: few; v_call: TRBV27; cdr3_aa: CASSLGGQREQYF; cdr3_nt: TGTGCCAGCAGTTTAGGGGGACAGCGAGAGCAGTACTTC
j_call: TRBJ1-2; cdr3_length: 14; d_call: .; clone_size: .; v_call: TRBV7-2; cdr3_aa: CASSLHQANYGYTF; cdr3_nt: TGTGCCAGCAGCTTACATCAGGCCAACTATGGCTACACCTTC
j_call: TRBJ1-4; cdr3_length: 14; d_call: .; clone_size: .; v_call: TRBV20-1; cdr3_aa: CSARDRVINEKLFF; cdr3_nt: TGCAGTGCTAGAGATCGGGTTATCAATGAAAAACTGTTTTTT
j_call: TRBJ2-7; cdr3_length: 15; d_call: .; clone_size: few; v_call: TRBV27; cdr3_aa: CASSSAGSGDSEQYF; cdr3_nt: TGTGCCAGCAGTTCCGCGGGTTCTGGGGATAGCGAGCAGTACTTC
j_call: TRBJ1-5; cdr3_length: 14; d_call: TRBD1; clone_size: .; v_call: TRBV20-1; cdr3_aa: CSAGSGTVNQPQHF; cdr3_nt: TGCAGTGCCGGCTCCGGGACAGTCAATCAGCCCCAGCATTTT
j_call: TRBJ2-7; cdr3_length: 14; d_call: .; clone_size: .; v_call: TRBV6-1; cdr3_aa: CASSAHGSSYEQYF; cdr3_nt: TGTGCCAGCAGTGCTCATGGGAGCTCCTACGAGCAGTACTTC
j_call: TRBJ1-2; cdr3_length: 13; d_call: .; clone_size: few; v_call: TRBV5-1; cdr3_aa: CASSLDAGRGYTF; cdr3_nt: TGCGCCAGCAGCTTGGATGCAGGTCGCGGCTACACCTTC
j_call: TRBJ1-1; cdr3_length: 16; d_call: .; clone_size: .; v_call: TRBV9; cdr3_aa: CASSVEGSQDGTEAFF; cdr3_nt: TGTGCCAGCAGCGTTGAGGGTTCACAGGACGGGACTGAAGCTTTCTTT
j_call: TRBJ1-2; cdr3_length: 12; d_call: TRBD1; clone_size: .; v_call: TRBV29-1; cdr3_aa: CSVGDRTEGYTF; cdr3_nt: TGCAGCGTGGGGGACAGGACGGAGGGCTACACCTTC
j_call: TRBJ2-7; cdr3_length: 14; d_call: .; clone_size: many; v_call: TRBV18; cdr3_aa: CASSLLDMTYEQYF; cdr3_nt: TGTGCCAGCTCACTGCTGGATATGACCTACGAGCAGTACTTC
j_call: TRBJ2-3; cdr3_length: 17; d_call: TRBD2; clone_size: few; v_call: TRBV28; cdr3_aa: CASSLAASGRSTDTQYF; cdr3_nt: TGTGCCAGCAGTTTAGCGGCTAGCGGGAGATCCACAGATACGCAGTATTTT
j_call: TRBJ2-4; cdr3_length: 17; d_call: TRBD2; clone_size: many; v_call: TRBV2; cdr3_aa: CASDLGTSAIHKNIQYF; cdr3_nt: TGTGCCAGCGATTTAGGGACTAGCGCCATACATAAAAACATTCAGTACTTC
j_call: TRBJ1-5; cdr3_length: 13; d_call: .; clone_size: .; v_call: TRBV27; cdr3_aa: CASSFQSNQPQHF; cdr3_nt: TGTGCCAGCAGTTTTCAGAGCAATCAGCCCCAGCATTTT
j_call: TRBJ2-5; cdr3_length: 13; d_call: .; clone_size: .; v_call: TRBV20-1; cdr3_aa: CSARGLRAETQYF; cdr3_nt: TGCAGTGCTAGAGGCCTCAGGGCAGAGACCCAGTACTTC
j_call: TRBJ1-1; cdr3_length: 14; d_call: TRBD1; clone_size: .; v_call: TRBV19; cdr3_aa: CASRTGVTGTEAFF; cdr3_nt: TGTGCCAGCCGGACAGGGGTTACGGGCACTGAAGCTTTCTTT
j_call: TRBJ2-7; cdr3_length: 16; d_call: .; clone_size: .; v_call: TRBV27; cdr3_aa: CASSLSAPPTSYEQYF; cdr3_nt: TGTGCCAGCAGTTTATCAGCACCGCCAACCTCCTACGAGCAGTACTTC
j_call: TRBJ2-3; cdr3_length: 16; d_call: .; clone_size: .; v_call: TRBV20-1; cdr3_aa: CSAPLLGVTATDTQYF; cdr3_nt: TGCAGTGCTCCCCTGCTGGGGGTAACGGCCACAGATACGCAGTATTTT
j_call: TRBJ2-1; cdr3_length: 12; d_call: .; clone_size: many; v_call: TRBV29-1; cdr3_aa: CSVRNSGNEQFF; cdr3_nt: TGCAGCGTTCGTAATAGCGGAAATGAGCAGTTCTTC
j_call: TRBJ2-7; cdr3_length: 14; d_call: TRBD1; clone_size: .; v_call: TRBV5-1; cdr3_aa: CASSSGQGICEQYF; cdr3_nt: TGCGCCAGCAGCTCGGGACAGGGAATCTGCGAGCAGTACTTC
j_call: TRBJ2-3; cdr3_length: 16; d_call: .; clone_size: .; v_call: TRBV4-1; cdr3_aa: CASSPYARGAADTQYF; cdr3_nt: TGCGCCAGCAGCCCATATGCTCGGGGGGCCGCAGATACGCAGTATTTT
j_call: TRBJ1-5; cdr3_length: 17; d_call: .; clone_size: .; v_call: TRBV30; cdr3_aa: CAWSVPGVLTTNQPQHF; cdr3_nt: TGTGCCTGGAGTGTACCCGGGGTCCTAACTACTAATCAGCCCCAGCATTTT
j_call: TRBJ2-1; cdr3_length: 16; d_call: TRBD1; clone_size: .; v_call: TRBV14; cdr3_aa: CASSPLDLQGDNEQFF; cdr3_nt: TGTGCCAGCAGCCCCTTGGACCTTCAGGGGGACAATGAGCAGTTCTTC
j_call: TRBJ2-7; cdr3_length: 15; d_call: TRBD2; clone_size: .; v_call: TRBV28; cdr3_aa: CASSSGLAGFYEQYF; cdr3_nt: TGTGCCAGCAGCAGTGGACTAGCGGGGTTCTACGAGCAGTACTTC